This T cell receptor (beta chain) was profiled in a study of blood T cell repertoires in COVID-19. For the study at large: Both acute and convalescent COVID-19 samples were obtained from the United States, Italy and Spain. Nucleic acid was either cDNA or gDNA, and it came from T cells, B-cell-depleted T cells, or PBMCs.

Germline V CDR1 and CDR2: SGHAT, FQDESV (reference sequence). The CDR3 contains 11 residues. The V end lost 5 bases, the J end lost 9 bases, and 10 bases lay between the germline ends. Study processing details: Scientists estimated how many nucleated cells there were by amplifying reference gene primers. Libraries were prepared by immunoSEQ multiplex PCR; TCRdb keeps only in-frame clonotypes and omits some of them. D and trimming come from the DNA, and the V and J calls and clone size come from that table. The sample lists nearly 300,000 clones, approximately 90% seen once, with under 8% in the top ten.

The chain carries TRBV11-1 and TRBJ1-1; TRBD1 might be the D (6 bases). This receptor was obtained from a woman in her thirties who had recovered from COVID-19. Sequenced input: peripheral blood. The CDR3 here is CASSRTEQAFF. CDR3 sequence (DNA): TGTGCCAGCAGCCGGACAGAGCAAGCTTTCTTT.